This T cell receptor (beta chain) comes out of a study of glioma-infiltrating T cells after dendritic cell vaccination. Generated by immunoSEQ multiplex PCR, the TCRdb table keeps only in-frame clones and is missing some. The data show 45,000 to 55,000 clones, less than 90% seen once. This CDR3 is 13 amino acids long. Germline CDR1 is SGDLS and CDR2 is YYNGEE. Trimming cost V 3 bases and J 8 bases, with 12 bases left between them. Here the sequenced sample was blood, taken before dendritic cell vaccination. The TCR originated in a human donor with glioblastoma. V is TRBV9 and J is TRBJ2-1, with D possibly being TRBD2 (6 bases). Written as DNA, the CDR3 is TGTGCCAGCAGCGCCTTACTAGCATATGAGCAGTTCTTC. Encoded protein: CASSALLAYEQFF.